Listed below are T cell receptor beta chains from one sample, sequenced in a study of CD8 T cells in ankylosing spondylitis. From the 5' RACE reads, TCRdb called clonotypes with MiXCR, one entry per CDR3 protein. The sample has tens of thousands of distinct CDR3 sequences; about 8.1% are singletons. What was sequenced was blood, either unsorted or a sorted T cell fraction (not recorded which). All receptors come from a male donor with ankylosing spondylitis. Each CDR3 is given with its conserved first and last residue. The D gene is left open where the match is weak. A clone size is listed for some rows: how often the clone was seen (once, few, many), or a class if it is expanded.

CASTPGLAEYNEQFF | TGTGCCAGCACCCCTGGTCTAGCGGAATACAATGAGCAGTTCTTC | TRBJ2-1 | TRBV3-1 | TRBD2 | few
CAWSVDRGTGELFF | TGTGCCTGGAGTGTAGACAGAGGCACCGGGGAGCTGTTTTTT | TRBJ2-2 | TRBV30 | . | .
CASSEGRSGYTF | TGTGCCAGCAGTGAGGGCAGATCGGGCTACACCTTC | TRBJ1-2 | TRBV25-1 | . | .
CASSFRVMGDEQFF | TGTGCCAGCAGCTTCAGGGTAATGGGCGATGAGCAGTTCTTC | TRBJ2-1 | TRBV7-6 | . | .
CASSVGVGTTEAFF | TGTGCCAGCAGCGTTGGGGTGGGGACCACTGAAGCTTTCTTT | TRBJ1-1 | TRBV12-3/TRBV12-4 | . | .
CASSYSGGEKLFF | TGTGCCAGCAGTTACTCAGGGGGTGAAAAACTGTTTTTT | TRBJ1-4 | TRBV6-6 | . | .
CASSLWDSDDQPQHF | TGTGCCAGCAGCTTATGGGACAGTGACGATCAGCCCCAGCATTTT | TRBJ1-5 | TRBV5-5 | TRBD1 | .
CASSHYRQGSNSPLHF | TGCGCCAGCAGCCATTACCGACAGGGTAGTAATTCACCCCTCCACTTT | TRBJ1-6 | TRBV4-1 | TRBD1 | few
CASSSPAGGRDEQFF | TGTGCCAGCAGTTCCCCCGCGGGAGGAAGGGATGAGCAGTTCTTC | TRBJ2-1 | TRBV6-5 | TRBD2 | .
CASRSTGLGTEAFF | TGTGCCAGTCGCTCCACAGGGCTAGGCACTGAAGCTTTCTTT | TRBJ1-1 | TRBV28 | . | many
CASSLAPGGRETQTQYF | TGTGCCAGCAGCTTAGCTCCAGGAGGGCGGGAGACGCAGACCCAGTACTTC | TRBJ2-5 | TRBV7-8 | TRBD2 | .
CASSSGPYEQYF | TGTGCCAGCAGCTCAGGGCCGTACGAGCAGTACTTC | TRBJ2-7 | TRBV27 | . | many
CALAGDEQFF | TGTGCCCTAGCGGGAGATGAGCAGTTCTTC | TRBJ2-1 | TRBV19 | TRBD2 | .